This paragraph reports one TCR beta chain. This CDR3 contains 16 residues. Germline V CDR1 and CDR2: SGHRS, YFSETQ. The V gene lost 0 bases and the J gene lost 0 bases, with 9 bases spanning the gap. These data are taken from a study of blood T cell repertoires in COVID-19. Study background: Samples came from the United States, Italy and Spain, spanning acute and convalescent COVID-19. Sources were T cells, B-cell-depleted T cells, or PBMCs; the material itself was cDNA or gDNA.

Study processing details: Nucleated cell counts were estimated from reference gene primer amplification. Here immunoSEQ multiplex PCR was the method, and the copy in TCRdb shows in-frame clones only, minus some. For V, J and clone size, that table is used; D and trimming come from the DNA. The table shows over 150,000 clones, with 80% to 90% occurring only once. The sequence derives from a man in his 70s with active or convalescent COVID-19. V gene TRBV5-1 combines with J gene TRBJ2-2; D is unclear. The sequenced sample was peripheral blood. The CDR3 nucleotides are TGCGCCAGCAGCTTGGGACACTCCGCGAACACCGGGGAGCTGTTTTTT. Its translation: CASSLGHSANTGELFF.